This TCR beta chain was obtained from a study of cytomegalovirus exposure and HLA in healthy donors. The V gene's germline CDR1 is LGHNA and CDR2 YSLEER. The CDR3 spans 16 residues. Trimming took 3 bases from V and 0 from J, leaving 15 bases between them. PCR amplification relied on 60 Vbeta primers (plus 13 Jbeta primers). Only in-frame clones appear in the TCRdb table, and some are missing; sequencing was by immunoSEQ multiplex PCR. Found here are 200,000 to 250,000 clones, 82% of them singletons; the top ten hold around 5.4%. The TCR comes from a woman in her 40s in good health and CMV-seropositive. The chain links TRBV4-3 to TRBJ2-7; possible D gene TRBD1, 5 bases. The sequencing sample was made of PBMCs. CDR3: CASSQGRGFFSYEQYF. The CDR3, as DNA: TGCGCCAGCAGCCAGGGTAGGGGATTCTTCTCCTACGAGCAGTACTTC.